A selection of T cell receptor beta chains follows, all from one sample in a study of blood T cell repertoires in COVID-19. This table comes from immunoSEQ multiplex PCR, and its TCRdb copy is limited to in-frame clones, with some not included. The sample lists more than 200,000 clones, 80% occurring once. Source material: PBMCs or T cells enriched from blood (not recorded which). The receptors derive from a woman aged 40 to 50 with acute COVID-19. Each CDR3 is given with its conserved first and last residue. The order of the fields is V gene, J gene, clone size, D gene, CDR3 protein, CDR3 DNA. The D gene is left open where the match is weak. Not all rows give a size; the values are once, few, many and, for expanded clones, a class.

TRBV7-6,TRBJ2-1,NA,NA,CASSLAPRGEQFF,TGTGCCAGCAGCTTAGCGCCTAGGGGTGAGCAGTTCTTC
TRBV11-2,TRBJ1-2,few,NA,CASSWEGDGYTF,TGTGCCAGCAGCTGGGAGGGGGATGGCTACACCTTC
TRBV11-2,TRBJ1-5,NA,NA,CASSLGHTSNQPQHF,TGTGCCAGCAGCTTAGGACATACTAGCAATCAGCCCCAGCATTTT
TRBV6-5,TRBJ2-7,NA,NA,CASTHGREYEQYF,TGTGCCAGCACCCACGGGCGGGAATACGAGCAGTACTTC
TRBV18,TRBJ2-7,NA,TRBD1,CASSPAGTGGPYEQYF,TGTGCCAGCTCACCGGCGGGGACAGGGGGACCCTACGAGCAGTACTTC
TRBV11-2,TRBJ1-6,NA,NA,CASSLRNSPLHF,TGTGCCAGCAGCTTACGGAATTCACCCCTCCACTTT
TRBV5-1,TRBJ2-1,NA,TRBD1,CASSAGTGVYNEQFF,TGCGCCAGCAGCGCGGGGACAGGGGTTTACAATGAGCAGTTCTTC
TRBV6-2/TRBV6-3,TRBJ2-1,NA,NA,CASSPGGLRLNEQFF,TGTGCCAGCAGTCCCGGGGGACTTCGACTGAATGAGCAGTTCTTC
TRBV7-8,TRBJ2-5,NA,TRBD1,CASSFATGGSETQYF,TGTGCCAGCAGCTTTGCGACAGGGGGGTCGGAGACCCAGTACTTC
TRBV5-1,TRBJ2-3,once,NA,CASSLALSTDTQYF,TGCGCCAGCAGCTTGGCCCTGTCCACAGATACGCAGTATTTT
TRBV11-2,TRBJ2-1,NA,TRBD2,CASSLFGAGGNEQFF,TGTGCCAGCAGCTTATTTGGAGCGGGAGGAAATGAGCAGTTCTTC
TRBV6-5,TRBJ1-1,many,TRBD1,CASSNRGRGTEAFF,TGTGCCAGCAGTAACAGGGGTAGGGGGACTGAAGCTTTCTTT
TRBV7-8,TRBJ1-2,NA,NA,CASSLTQVNYGYTF,TGTGCCAGCAGCTTAACTCAGGTTAACTATGGCTACACCTTC
TRBV7-7,TRBJ2-3,NA,NA,CASSLESVDTQYF,TGTGCTAGCAGCTTAGAGTCGGTAGATACGCAGTATTTT
TRBV12-3/TRBV12-4,TRBJ1-2,NA,NA,CASTLQENYGYTF,TGTGCCAGCACCTTACAGGAAAACTATGGCTACACCTTC
TRBV7-2,TRBJ1-1,NA,NA,CASSLVSEAFF,TGTGCCAGCAGCTTAGTATCTGAAGCTTTCTTT
TRBV30,TRBJ1-4,NA,NA,CAWRSGKGGFNEKLFF,TGTGCCTGGAGGTCGGGGAAGGGGGGGTTCAATGAAAAACTGTTTTTT
TRBV27,TRBJ2-5,NA,NA,CASRKGFVETQYF,TGTGCCAGCAGAAAGGGGTTTGTAGAGACCCAGTACTTC
TRBV30,TRBJ1-6,NA,NA,CAWSSDSNSPLHF,TGTGCCTGGAGCTCGGACAGCAATTCACCCCTCCACTTT
TRBV12-3/TRBV12-4,TRBJ1-3,NA,NA,CASRLSSGNTIYF,TGTGCCAGCAGGTTGAGCTCTGGAAACACCATATATTTT
TRBV28,TRBJ1-1,few,NA,CASSYEGVTEAFF,TGTGCCAGCAGCTACGAAGGGGTGACTGAAGCTTTCTTT